This T cell receptor beta chain was sequenced for a study of T-cell memory formation after mild COVID-19. The overall study: Most TCR clusters belonged to a single donor.

The trim removed 2 bases at V and 6 bases at J, leaving 3 bases unmatched. The V gene's germline CDR1 is KGHDR and CDR2 SFDVKD. This CDR3 is built from 14 residues. TCRdb re-analysed the 5' RACE reads in MiXCR, keeping a single row per CDR3 protein. The data contain 150,000 to 200,000 distinct CDR3 sequences, roughly 31% of them singletons. The sequenced material came from PBMCs or a T cell subset sorted from them (not recorded which). This TCR derives from an adult woman who had mild COVID-19 (a few samples of this study predate the infection). Cell type and time point are not known. The rearrangement uses TRBV24-1 and TRBJ2-1; TRBD2 aligns across 7 bases. CDR3 sequence (DNA): TGTGCCACCAGTGATTCAGGCGGGAGCAATGAGCAGTTCTTC. Protein: CATSDSGGSNEQFF.